This T cell receptor (beta chain) was retrieved from a study of T and B cells in COVID-19 patients. This clonotype was detected ten times or more. TRB rearrangements were amplified by multiplex PCR with BIOMED2 TRB-A/B primers. TCRdb re-called the multiplex PCR reads with MiXCR, one entry per CDR3 protein. The sample has about 11,000 distinct CDR3 sequences; around 30% are singletons. Each TRB amplification used roughly 230-550 ng of genomic DNA from blood. The receptor's source is a human donor who had recovered from COVID-19. Sequencing used blood.

CDR3 residues: CASSETGHTGELFF. The CDR3 nucleotides are TGTGCCAGCAGTGAAACCGGGCACACCGGGGAGCTGTTTTTT. The rearrangement joins TRBV6-1 to TRBJ2-2; no clear D gene. The CDR3 totals 14 residues. Germline CDR1 and CDR2: MNHNS and SASEGT. Deletions cut 2 bases from V and 3 bases from J, with 7 bases between.